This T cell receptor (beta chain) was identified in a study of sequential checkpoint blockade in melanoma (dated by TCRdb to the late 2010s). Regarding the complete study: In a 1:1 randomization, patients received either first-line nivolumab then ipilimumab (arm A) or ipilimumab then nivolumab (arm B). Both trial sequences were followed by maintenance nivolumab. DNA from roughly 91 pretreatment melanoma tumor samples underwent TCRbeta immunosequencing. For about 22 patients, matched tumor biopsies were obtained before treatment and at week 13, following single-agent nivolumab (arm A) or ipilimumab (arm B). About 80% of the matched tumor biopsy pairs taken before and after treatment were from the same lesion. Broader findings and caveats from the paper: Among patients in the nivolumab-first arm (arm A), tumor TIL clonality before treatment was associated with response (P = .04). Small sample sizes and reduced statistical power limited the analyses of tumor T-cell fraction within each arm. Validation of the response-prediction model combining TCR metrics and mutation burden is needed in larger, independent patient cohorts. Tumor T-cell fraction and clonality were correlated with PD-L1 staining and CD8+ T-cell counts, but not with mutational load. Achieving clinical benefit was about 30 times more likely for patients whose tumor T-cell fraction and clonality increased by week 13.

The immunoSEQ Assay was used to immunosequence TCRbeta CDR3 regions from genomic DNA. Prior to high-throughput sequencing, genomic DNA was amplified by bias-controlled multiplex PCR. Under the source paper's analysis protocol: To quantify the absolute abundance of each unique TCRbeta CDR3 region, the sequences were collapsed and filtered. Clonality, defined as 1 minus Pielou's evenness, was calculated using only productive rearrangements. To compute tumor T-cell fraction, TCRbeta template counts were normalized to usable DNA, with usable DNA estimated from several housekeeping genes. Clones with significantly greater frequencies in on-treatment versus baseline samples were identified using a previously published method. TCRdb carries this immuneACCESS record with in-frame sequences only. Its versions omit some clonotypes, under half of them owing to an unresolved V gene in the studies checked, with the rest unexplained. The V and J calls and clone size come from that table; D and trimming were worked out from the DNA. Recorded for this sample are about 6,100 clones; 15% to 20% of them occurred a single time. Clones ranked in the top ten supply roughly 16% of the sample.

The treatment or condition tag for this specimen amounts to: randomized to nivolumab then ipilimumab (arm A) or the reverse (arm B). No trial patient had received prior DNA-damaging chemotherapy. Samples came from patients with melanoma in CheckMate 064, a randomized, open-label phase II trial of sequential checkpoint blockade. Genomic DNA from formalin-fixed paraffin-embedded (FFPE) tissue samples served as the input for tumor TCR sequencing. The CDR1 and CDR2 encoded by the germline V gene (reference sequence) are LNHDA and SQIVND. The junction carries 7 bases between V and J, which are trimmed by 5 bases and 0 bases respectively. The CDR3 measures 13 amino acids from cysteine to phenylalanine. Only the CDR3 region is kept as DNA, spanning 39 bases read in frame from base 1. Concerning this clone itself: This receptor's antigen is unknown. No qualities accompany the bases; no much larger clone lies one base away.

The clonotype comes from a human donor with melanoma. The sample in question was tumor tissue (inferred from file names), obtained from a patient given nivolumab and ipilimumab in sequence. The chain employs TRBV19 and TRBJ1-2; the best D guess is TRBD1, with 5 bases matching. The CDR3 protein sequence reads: CASSPTANYGYTF. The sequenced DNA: TGTGCCAGTAGTCCGACAGCTAACTATGGCTACACCTTC.